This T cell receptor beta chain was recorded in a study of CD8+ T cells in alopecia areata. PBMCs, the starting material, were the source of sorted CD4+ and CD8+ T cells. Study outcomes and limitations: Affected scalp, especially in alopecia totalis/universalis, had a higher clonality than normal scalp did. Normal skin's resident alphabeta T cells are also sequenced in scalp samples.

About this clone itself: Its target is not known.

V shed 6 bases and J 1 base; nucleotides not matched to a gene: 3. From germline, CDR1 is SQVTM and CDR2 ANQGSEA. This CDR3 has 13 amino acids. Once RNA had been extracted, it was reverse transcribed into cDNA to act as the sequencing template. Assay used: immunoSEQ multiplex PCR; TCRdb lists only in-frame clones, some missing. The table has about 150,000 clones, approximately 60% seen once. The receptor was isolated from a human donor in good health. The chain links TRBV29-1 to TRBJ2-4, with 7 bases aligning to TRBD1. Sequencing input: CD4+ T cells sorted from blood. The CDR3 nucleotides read TGCAGCGTGACAGGGTCCGCCAAAAACATTCAGTACTTC. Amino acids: CSVTGSAKNIQYF.